The 13 T cell receptor beta chains below come from one sample, sequenced in a study of human T cells and chemical hapten exposure. Described time point: pre-sensitization, week 0. Treatment described: therapeutic diphenylcyclopropenone sensitization with weekly scalp DPC. TCRdb ran MiXCR on the RACE reads and lists one entry per CDR3 protein. This sample has approximately 100,000 distinct CDR3 sequences, with around 9.5% found just once. Specimen: whole blood, collected in connection with sensitization to the hapten diphenylcyclopropenone (DPC). Receptors originate from a woman aged 40 to 49 with alopecia areata. Some clones in this sample may be carry-over from other donors' samples.

This clonotype was seen ten or more times. The chain couples TRBV20-1 to TRBJ2-3; 10 bases map to TRBD2. After removal of 3 bases from V and 4 bases from J, the junction contained 16 bases not matched to a gene. The germline gives CDR1 DFQATT, CDR2 SNEGSKA (reference sequence). CDR3 length equals 18 residues. The chain's CDR3 is CSASGLAATAMLADTQYF. The DNA for the CDR3 is TGCAGTGCTAGCGGACTAGCGGCCACGGCGATGCTTGCAGATACGCAGTATTTT.

This clonotype came up many times. The chain links TRBV2 to TRBJ2-5, with unresolved D. Germline CDR1 reads SNHLY; CDR2 reads FYNNEI. The CDR3 consists of 16 residues. V was cut by 4 bases and J by 0 bases, with 15 bases left in between. The CDR3 DNA reads as TGTGCCAGCAGTGCGACACCTCGATACTACCAAGAGACCCAGTACTTC. It yields the protein CASSATPRYYQETQYF.

This clonotype was observed many times. The V gene is TRBV4-3, the J gene TRBJ2-2; unclear D gene. Germline V gene data show CDR1 as LGHNA and CDR2 as YSLEER. V lost 0 bases to trimming and J lost 9 bases, with 14 bases between them. The CDR3 loop spans 15 amino acids. The chain's CDR3 is CASSQEATTNRELFF. The CDR3 DNA reads TGCGCCAGCAGCCAAGAGGCTACCACGAACCGGGAGCTGTTTTTT.

The chain carries TRBV18 and TRBJ1-1, with 10 bases fitting TRBD1. This CDR3 has 13 amino acids. Germline V lookup: CDR1 KGHSH, CDR2 LQKENI. V shed 3 bases, J shed 6 bases, and the junction held 1 base outside the gene matches. CDR3 sequence: CASSPGTGAEAFF. In DNA, the CDR3 is TGTGCCAGCTCACCGGGGACAGGGGCTGAAGCTTTCTTT.

In its sample, this clonotype was seen many times. The V call is TRBV6-2 or TRBV6-3, the J call TRBJ2-3; 7 nucleotides line up with TRBD1. This CDR3 comprises 16 residues. With V trimmed by 3 bases and J by 1 base, 7 bases remained unmatched. Germline CDR1 reads MNHEY; CDR2 reads SVGEGT. CDR3 in amino acids: CASSYSLDRGTDTQYF. CDR3 DNA: TGTGCCAGCAGTTATTCTCTAGACAGGGGCACAGATACGCAGTATTTT.

In its sample, this clonotype was seen many times. The V and J genes are TRBV6-2 or TRBV6-3 and TRBJ1-3; D possibly corresponds to TRBD1 (5 bases). Trimming removed 6 bases at V and 2 bases at J, with 14 bases between. This CDR3 is 15 amino acids long. Germline V gene data show CDR1 as MNHEY and CDR2 as SVGEGT. The CDR3 DNA is TGTGCCAGCAGGCCCCAAGGGGATCCTGGAAACACCATATATTTT. Its protein is CASRPQGDPGNTIYF.

The CDR3 loop is CASSYPGGRYEQYF. The CDR3 DNA is TGTGCCAGCAGCTACCCGGGGGGGCGCTACGAGCAGTACTTC. This sequence joins TRBV7-2 and TRBJ2-7; TRBD2 matches at 8 bases. CDR3 length: 14 residues. CDR1 and CDR2 (germline): SGHTA, FQGNSA. J gave up 3 bases and V 4 bases, and 5 bases lay outside the gene matches.

This clonotype was seen a handful of times. The V gene is TRBV3-1, the J gene TRBJ2-3; 8 nucleotides agree with TRBD1. The CDR3 spans 15 residues. Losses at the gene ends were 4 bases for V and 4 bases for J; bases not matched to a gene: 7. CDR1 is LGHDT and CDR2 is YNNKEL in the germline V gene (reference sequence). DNA of the CDR3: TGTGCCAGCAGCCCCAGGGGGCGCTACCCAGATACGCAGTATTTT. Translating it yields CASSPRGRYPDTQYF.

In this sample, this clonotype turned up many times. This chain uses TRBV6-2 or TRBV6-3 with TRBJ2-3; 7 nucleotides line up with TRBD2. This CDR3 spans 16 amino acids. J was trimmed by 2 bases and V by 4 bases; bases with no gene match: 9. In germline, CDR1 is MNHEY, CDR2 SVGEGT. The CDR3 sequence is CASSWESGTTTDTQYF. The CDR3 DNA sequence: TGTGCCAGCAGTTGGGAATCCGGGACTACCACAGATACGCAGTATTTT.

This clonotype has ten or more counts. The rearrangement links TRBV12-3 or TRBV12-4 to TRBJ2-1; possible D gene TRBD2, 6 bases. This CDR3 region has 15 residues. Trimming removed 5 bases from V and 14 bases from J, with 25 bases in between. CDR3 residues: CASSLASGLRNSEFF. The CDR3 coding sequence is TGTGCCAGCAGTCTCGCATCGGGACTCCGCAATAGTGAGTTCTTC.

The CDR3 sequence is CASSRTGEEMDGYTF. CDR3 DNA: TGTGCCAGCAGTCGGACAGGTGAAGAAATGGATGGCTACACCTTC. The chain recombines TRBV12-3 or TRBV12-4 with TRBJ1-2, with 7 nucleotides matching TRBD1. The CDR3 sequence is 15 residues long. V shed 5 bases and J 6 bases; nucleotides not matched to a gene: 12.

This clonotype was seen at least ten times. The chain carries TRBV6-5 and TRBJ2-7; D gene unclear. This CDR3 is 16 amino acids long. V was trimmed by 2 bases and J by 5 bases, leaving 19 bases between them. Germline assignment: CDR1 MNHEY and CDR2 SVGAGI. CDR3: CASSYGRTHRPDEQYF. In DNA, the CDR3 is TGTGCCAGCAGTTACGGTAGGACGCACCGTCCCGACGAGCAGTACTTC.

The genes are TRBV7-9 and TRBJ1-5; D gene ambiguous. V shed 5 bases and J shed 7 bases, with 12 bases lying between them. CDR3 length equals 13 residues. CDR1 is SEHNR, CDR2 FQNEAQ, per germline (reference sequence). The CDR3: CASSPLHGQPQHF. The DNA for the CDR3 is TGTGCCAGCAGCCCCCTACATGGACAGCCCCAGCATTTT.